The present entry profiles one T cell receptor (beta chain) with its context. In the original analysis: Amplified reference gene primers provided the basis for estimating nucleated cell counts. Produced via immunoSEQ multiplex PCR; TCRdb's table is partial and in-frame only. V and J calls plus clone size are reproduced from that table; the DNA served to infer D and trimming. The sample includes some 76,000 clones, roughly 80% of them seen just once. These data come from a study of blood T cell repertoires in COVID-19. Study information: Whether acute or convalescent, the COVID-19 samples came from the United States, Italy and Spain. Nucleic acid was either cDNA or gDNA, and it came from T cells, B-cell-depleted T cells, or PBMCs.

The germline V gene encodes CDR1 SGHDN and CDR2 FVKESK. Trimming took 5 bases from V and 3 from J; bases not matched to a gene: 13. The CDR3 is 18 amino acids. The origin of this receptor is a woman in her sixties with acute or convalescent COVID-19. The specimen sequenced was peripheral blood. This chain links TRBV14 with TRBJ2-2; 9 bases are a match to TRBD2. The CDR3 protein is CASSFLAGDLQHTGELFF. In nucleotides, the CDR3 is TGTGCCAGCAGCTTCTTAGCGGGGGACCTACAACACACCGGGGAGCTGTTTTTT.